Below are 23 T cell receptor beta chains sequenced from a single sample in a study of T-cell reconstitution after alpha-beta-depleted transplantation in children. As it was prepared, the TCRbeta library received unique molecular identifiers. A single record per CDR3 protein comes from TCRdb applying MiXCR to the PCR reads. The sample records approximately 350,000 distinct CDR3 sequences, 10% being singletons. Specimen: PBMCs from the stem cell graft donor, collected from the stem cell graft. These receptors all come from a human donor who donated a stem cell graft to a child with acute lymphoblastic leukemia.

The chain is built from TRBV7-6 and TRBJ2-1; 10 bases are a match to TRBD2. This CDR3 is built from 15 residues. Germline CDR1 reads SGHVS; CDR2 reads FNYEAQ. The V and J ends lost 4 bases and 4 bases, in that order; junction bases with no gene match: 4. CDR3 nucleotide sequence: TGTGCCAGCAGCTCCAAGCGGGAGGGATACAATGAGCAGTTCTTC. This gives the protein CASSSKREGYNEQFF.

The V gene is TRBV5-1, the J gene TRBJ2-5; 7 bases are shared with TRBD2. Germline CDR1 reads SGHRS; CDR2 reads YFSETQ. This CDR3 contains 15 residues. J gave up 4 bases and V 5 bases, and 11 bases lay outside the gene matches. The CDR3 DNA is TGCGCCAGCAGAGGAGGCGGGAGTGTTACAGAGACCCAGTACTTC. It encodes CASRGGGSVTETQYF.

In this sample, this clonotype turned up a few times. This chain joins TRBV4-1 and TRBJ2-5; D possibly matches TRBD1 or TRBD2 (7 bases each). Germline loops: CDR1 MGHRA, CDR2 YSYEKL. Trimming cost V 5 bases and J 3 bases, with 13 bases left between them. This CDR3 spans 14 amino acids. CDR3 residues: CASSGAGGEETQYF. In nucleotides, the CDR3 is TGCGCCAGCAGCGGTGCAGGGGGGGAAGAGACCCAGTACTTC.

This chain joins TRBV2 and TRBJ2-3, with D hard to call. V lost 7 bases to trimming and J lost 7 bases, with 9 bases between them. CDR1 and CDR2 (germline): SNHLY, FYNNEI. The CDR3 is 11 amino acids. The CDR3 DNA reads TGTGCCAGCACTATCGACAATACGCAGTATTTT. It translates to CASTIDNTQYF.

J is TRBJ2-7 and V is TRBV2; D gene unclear. The CDR3 spans 12 residues. Trimming left V 3 bases short and J 8 bases short, with 11 bases between. Germline V lookup: CDR1 SNHLY, CDR2 FYNNEI. The CDR3 is CASSETSSKQYF. The CDR3, as DNA: TGTGCCAGCAGTGAGACCTCTTCTAAGCAGTACTTC.

A few counts support this clonotype. The chain carries TRBV7-9 and TRBJ1-2; unclear D gene. Germline-derived CDR1 and CDR2 are SEHNR and FQNEAQ (reference sequence). The V gene lost 1 base and the J gene lost 1 base, with 10 bases spanning the gap. The CDR3 runs 15 residues. The CDR3 DNA reads as TGTGCCAGCAGCTTAGAGTGGGGTCATAACTATGGCTACACCTTC. Translating gives CASSLEWGHNYGYTF.

The J gene is TRBJ2-1, the V gene TRBV25-1; D unresolved. Germline CDR1 is MGHDK and CDR2 is SYGVNS. V was pared by 7 bases and J by 2 bases, with 9 bases between. This CDR3 has 13 residues. CDR3 in amino acids: CASKESTYNEQFF. DNA of the CDR3: TGTGCCAGCAAGGAGTCAACCTACAATGAGCAGTTCTTC.

CDR3 protein: CSAMGLAGLSSYNEQFF. The CDR3 DNA is TGCAGTGCCATGGGACTAGCGGGGCTCTCGTCCTACAATGAGCAGTTCTTC. The chain combines TRBV20-1 with TRBJ2-1; TRBD2 matches at 13 bases. The CDR3 covers 17 residues. The V gene end was trimmed by 6 bases and the J gene end by 1 base; junction bases not matched to a gene: 9. CDR1 and CDR2 (germline): DFQATT, SNEGSKA (reference sequence).

This clonotype was seen at least ten times. This chain links TRBV12-3 or TRBV12-4 with TRBJ2-2; D ambiguous. The V end was cut by 8 bases, the J end by 8 bases, with 9 bases between. The CDR3 covers 11 residues. The CDR3 here is CASRVMGELFF. Here the CDR3 DNA reads TGTGCCAGCCGCGTGATGGGGGAGCTGTTTTTT.

The chain combines TRBV29-1 with TRBJ2-7; 9 nucleotides agree with TRBD2. J gave up 3 bases and V 3 bases, and 3 bases lay outside the gene matches. The CDR3 extends over 13 amino acids. Germline CDR1 is SQVTM and CDR2 is ANQGSEA. The CDR3 region has the DNA TGCAGCGTTGATGCGGGAGGGCTCTACGAGCAGTACTTC. Protein: CSVDAGGLYEQYF.

This chain uses TRBV4-1 with TRBJ1-2; no reliable D call. CDR1 is MGHRA, CDR2 YSYEKL, per germline. The CDR3 has 14 residues. Between the trimmed V and J ends, which lost 3 bases and 4 bases, there was a span of 12 bases. The CDR3 loop reads CASSQDPMGYGYTF. CDR3 bases: TGCGCCAGCAGCCAGGATCCGATGGGCTATGGCTACACCTTC.

The rearrangement links TRBV20-1 to TRBJ2-2; possible D gene TRBD1, 6 bases. V lost 6 bases, J lost 5 bases, and 16 bases lay in between. Germline V CDR1 and CDR2: DFQATT, SNEGSKA (reference sequence). The CDR3 has 14 residues. In DNA form, the CDR3 reads TGCAGTGCCAAACAGGGTCTAGGTACCGGGGAGCTGTTTTTT. It translates to CSAKQGLGTGELFF.

This clonotype was seen a handful of times. The chain carries TRBV7-9 and TRBJ2-7, with 12 bases matching TRBD2. After removal of 6 bases from V and 5 bases from J, the junction contained 8 bases not matched to a gene. The CDR3 is 15 residues long. Germline V gene data show CDR1 as SEHNR and CDR2 as FQNEAQ (reference sequence). The DNA for the CDR3 is TGTGCCAGCAGTTCGACTAGCGGGAGAACAGACGAGCAGTACTTC. It specifies CASSSTSGRTDEQYF.

The rearrangement links TRBV7-8 to TRBJ2-1; 12 bases are shared with TRBD2. This CDR3 is built from 16 residues. Germline V CDR1 and CDR2: SGHVS, FQNEAQ. V was clipped by 5 bases and J by 8 bases; unmatched bases: 10. CDR3 sequence: CASSAYGLAGLYEQFF. Written as DNA, the CDR3 is TGTGCCAGCAGCGCATACGGACTAGCGGGACTCTATGAGCAGTTCTTC.

In this sample, this clonotype turned up a few times. The chain carries TRBV28 and TRBJ1-1; possible D gene TRBD1, 5 bases. The CDR3 loop spans 17 amino acids. Looked up from germline, CDR1 is MDHEN and CDR2 is SYDVKM. Trimming took 5 bases from V and 0 from J, leaving 19 bases between them. The CDR3 spells CASSPTAAPDMNTEAFF. CDR3 sequence (DNA): TGTGCCAGCAGTCCGACAGCAGCCCCGGACATGAACACTGAAGCTTTCTTT.

V is TRBV5-1 and J is TRBJ2-1, with D maybe TRBD2 (5 bases). The CDR3 spans 15 residues. The germline V gene encodes CDR1 SGHRS and CDR2 YFSETQ. Trimming cost V 4 bases and J 6 bases, with 17 bases left between them. The CDR3: CASSPGSSRSNEQFF. CDR3 nucleotides: TGCGCCAGCAGCCCGGGTTCTAGCAGGAGCAATGAGCAGTTCTTC.

This clonotype occurred a few times. This sequence joins TRBV29-1 and TRBJ2-1; tentative D call: TRBD2 (5 bases). The CDR3 consists of 16 residues. V was shortened by 4 bases and J by 10 bases, with 26 bases between the two germline ends. CDR1 is SQVTM and CDR2 is ANQGSEA in the germline V gene. In DNA form, the CDR3 reads TGCAGCGTTGGTGGGAATTTAGGCCCGGACTGGAGGGAGCAGTTCTTC. Encoded protein: CSVGGNLGPDWREQFF.

J is TRBJ2-1 and V is TRBV7-9, with TRBD1 matching over 8 bases. This CDR3 has 17 residues. Germline values: CDR1 SEHNR, CDR2 FQNEAQ (reference sequence). The V and J ends lost 3 bases and 6 bases, in that order; junction bases with no gene match: 13. CDR3 protein: CASSFSRGGDRFNEQFF. CDR3 DNA sequence: TGTGCCAGCAGCTTCTCCAGGGGTGGGGACAGGTTCAATGAGCAGTTCTTC.

The rearrangement links TRBV5-1 to TRBJ2-7, with 15 bases aligning to TRBD2. Germline CDR1 and CDR2: SGHRS and YFSETQ. Germline trimming cut 2 bases from V and 0 bases from J; bases unmatched to any gene: 3. The CDR3 contains 17 residues. For the CDR3, the DNA is TGCGCCAGCAGCTTAGGGACTAGCGGGAGGCACTCCTACGAGCAGTACTTC. Its protein is CASSLGTSGRHSYEQYF.

This clonotype was counted at least ten times. The chain carries TRBV12-3 or TRBV12-4 and TRBJ2-2; 8 nucleotides line up with TRBD2. V gave up 7 bases and J gave up 8 bases; unmatched junction bases: 9. The CDR3 consists of 14 residues. CDR3 nucleotides: TGTGCCAGCAAAGGGACTAGGGGGAGAGGGGAGCTGTTTTTT. It encodes CASKGTRGRGELFF.

The chain recombines TRBV5-1 with TRBJ2-5; D might be TRBD2 (6 bases). Trimming left V 2 bases short and J 3 bases short, with 17 bases between. The CDR3 contains 16 residues. Germline V gene sequence: CDR1 SGHRS, CDR2 YFSETQ. CDR3 amino acids: CASSFVGRLAKETQYF. The CDR3 DNA follows: TGCGCCAGCAGCTTCGTAGGTAGGCTAGCGAAAGAGACCCAGTACTTC.

The CDR3 spells CASSFDTGGIFNTEAFF. CDR3 DNA: TGTGCCAGCAGTTTCGACACAGGGGGAATTTTCAACACTGAAGCTTTCTTT. The rearrangement links TRBV12-3 or TRBV12-4 to TRBJ1-1; 8 bases are shared with TRBD1. The CDR3 is 17 residues long. The V and J ends lost 3 bases and 2 bases, in that order; junction bases with no gene match: 11.

The chain combines TRBV4-2 with TRBJ2-7; D is unclear. V lost 3 bases and J 5 bases, leaving 20 bases between the germline ends. CDR1 is LGHNA, CDR2 YNFKEQ, per germline. This CDR3 spans 16 amino acids. CDR3 amino acids: CASSHPDNGIGNEQYF. The CDR3 DNA is TGTGCCAGCAGCCATCCTGACAATGGGATAGGGAACGAGCAGTACTTC.